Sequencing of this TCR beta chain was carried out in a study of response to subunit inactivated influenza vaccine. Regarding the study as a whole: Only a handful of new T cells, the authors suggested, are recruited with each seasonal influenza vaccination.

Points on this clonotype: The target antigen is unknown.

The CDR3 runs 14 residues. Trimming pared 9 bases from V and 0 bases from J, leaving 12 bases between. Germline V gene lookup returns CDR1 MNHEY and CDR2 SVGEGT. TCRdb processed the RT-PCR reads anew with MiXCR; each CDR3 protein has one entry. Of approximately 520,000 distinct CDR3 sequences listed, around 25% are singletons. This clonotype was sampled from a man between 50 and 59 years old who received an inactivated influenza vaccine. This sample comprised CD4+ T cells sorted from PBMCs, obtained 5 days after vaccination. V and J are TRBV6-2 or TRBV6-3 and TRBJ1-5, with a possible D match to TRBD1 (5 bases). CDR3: CARIPRGSNQPQHF. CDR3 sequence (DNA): TGTGCCAGAATCCCGAGGGGTAGCAATCAGCCCCAGCATTTT.